This TCR beta chain was observed in a study of long-term antiretroviral therapy in people with HIV. A v3.0 immunoSEQ assay was performed at survey level. Generated by immunoSEQ multiplex PCR, the TCRdb table keeps only in-frame clones and is missing some. The data hold roughly 20,000 clones, with about 89% observed a single time. Broader study findings: Older ART regimens were possibly in use when the blood was collected between about 2003 and 2018. ART adherence, viral resistance and therapy changes went unrecorded. Repertoires with HIV possessed tighter CDR3 length spans than those of controls.

This clone was counted once. What it recognizes is unknown. The CDR3 spans 12 residues. V was pared by 5 bases and J by 8 bases, with 10 bases between. CDR1 is SEHNR, CDR2 FQNEAQ, per germline (reference sequence). The cryopreserved samples used held roughly 0.9-11 million PBMC prior to extraction of DNA. The material was unsorted PBMCs, obtained 0.5 years after starting antiretroviral therapy. The receptor's source is a man between 40 and 49 years old with HIV. This chain joins TRBV7-9 and TRBJ2-1, with D possibly matching TRBD1 (6 bases). The CDR3 DNA sequence: TGTGCCAGCAGCCCTGACAGGTATGAGCAGTTCTTC. Amino acid sequence: CASSPDRYEQFF.